Below, one TCR beta chain is given with its context. The specificity of this receptor is unknown. There are no base qualities to consult, and no much larger clone falls within one base. High-throughput TCR beta sequencing profiled peripheral blood CD8+ and CD4+ T cells from healthy donors, Susac syndrome patients and multiple sclerosis patients. Treatment-naive patients with stable or active relapsing-remitting disease fulfilling revised McDonald criteria were used as multiple sclerosis controls. Bulk CD8+ and CD4+ T cells were purified by magnetic negative isolation, while CD8+ TEMRA cells were enriched using FACS. Blood was collected in EDTA tubes and processed within 24 hours, with PBMCs isolated through density gradient centrifugation. PBMCs intended for TCR sequencing were cryopreserved in liquid nitrogen and thawed later in a water bath at 37 degrees C. Purity of sorted or isolated CD4+, CD8+ and CD8+ TEMRA cells was at least 90%.

RNA was extracted using the RNeasy kit, and roughly 0.5 to 1 microgram was reverse transcribed with random hexamers. The immunoSEQ multiplex PCR assay, covering 54 Vbeta and 13 Jbeta segments, was used to amplify TCR beta CDR3 regions. PCR amplification bias was corrected by using a synthetic template baseline for primer optimization and computational correction. Concerning the study's data processing: Reads were annotated to V, D and J genes according to IMGT and were analyzed with immunoSEQ Analyzer, with only productive sequences retained. Clonality was calculated as one minus the Shannon entropy normalized by log2 of the number of productive unique sequences. For each patient and control, public and private clones were evaluated within the 100 most prevalent clones. Clones were defined as Susac-specific if absent from the healthy and MS cohorts, from approximately 1,100 published viral clones and from other ImmuneACCESS disease sequences. TCRdb reran the public reads through fastp at Q25 and MiXCR, keeping productive beta chains. CDR3 protein sequences are deduplicated, and each keeps its most common genes and DNA. The V and J calls reflect TCRdb's pipeline rather than the authors' work. Present in this sample are a few hundred thousand distinct CDR3 sequences, roughly 92% of which were seen just once. About 0.13% of the sample goes to the ten largest clones.

These data originate in a study of CD8 T cells in Susac syndrome (dated by TCRdb to about 2019). Study-wide context: Repertoire sequencing was used to test whether CD8+ T cell activation and differentiation in Susac syndrome was antigen driven. Clonality of the CD8+ T cell repertoire was compared between roughly 13 healthy donors, about 14 Susac syndrome patients and 15 multiple sclerosis patients.

What the research found in general, with its limitations: The number of individuals in the TCR sequencing and HLA analysis was recognized as being relatively small.

The source is a human donor with multiple sclerosis. The sample was CD8+ T cells from PBMCs.

The sequence in DNA is TGTGCCAGCAGCAAGGGGACCACCACTAGCACAGATACGCAGTATTTT. This gives the protein CASSKGTTTSTDTQYF. The chain was built from TRBV7-8 and TRBJ2-3; the D segment is perhaps TRBD1 or TRBD2, each sharing 5 matched bases. The germline V gene gives CDR1 as SGHVS and CDR2 as FQNEAQ. V is pared back by 5 bases and J by 0 bases, with 15 bases lying between the germline termini. The CDR3 covers 16 residues, taking in both the cysteine and the phenylalanine. Of all the DNA, just the CDR3 is kept, 48 bases in frame from base 1. The full variable domain, completed from the reference TRBV7-8 and TRBJ2-3 proteins outside the CDR3, reads GAGVSQSPRYKVAKRGQDVALRCDPISGHVSLFWYQQALGQGPEFLTYFQNEAQLDKSGLPSDRFFAERPEGSVSTLKIQRTQQEDSAVYLCASSKGTTTSTDTQYFGPGTRLTVL.